This entry lists 12 T cell receptor beta chains sequenced from one sample in a study of blood T cell repertoires in COVID-19. The data were produced by immunoSEQ multiplex PCR, yet TCRdb's version contains in-frame clones alone and is incomplete. Of some 200,000 clones detected, approximately 80% appear once; the ten largest clones hold around 7.4%. Sequencing input: PBMCs or T cells enriched from blood (not recorded which). The receptors were gathered from a middle-aged woman with acute COVID-19.

V is TRBV5-1 and J is TRBJ2-3; TRBD2 agrees at 7 bases. Germline loops: CDR1 SGHRS, CDR2 YFSETQ. The V segment lost 0 bases and the J segment 0 bases; nucleotides outside the gene matches: 4. This CDR3 is built from 16 residues. CDR3 sequence reads: CASSLAGGASTDTQYF. For the CDR3, the DNA is TGCGCCAGCAGCTTGGCGGGGGGAGCGAGCACAGATACGCAGTATTTT. Combining the CDR3 with reference TRBV5-1 and TRBJ2-3 gives the whole variable domain KAGVTQTPRYLIKTRGQQVTLSCSPISGHRSVSWYQQTPGQGLQFLFEYFSETQRNKGNFPGRFSGRQFSNSRSEMNVSTLELGDSALYLCASSLAGGASTDTQYFGPGTRLTVL.

The rearrangement joins TRBV24-1 to TRBJ2-1; 12 positions match TRBD2. J lost 1 base, V lost 5 bases, and 5 bases had no gene match. Germline values: CDR1 KGHDR, CDR2 SFDVKD. The CDR3 extends over 17 amino acids. The CDR3 DNA is TGTGCCACCAGTGGGCTAGCGGGGGGGTTGTCCTACAATGAGCAGTTCTTC. As protein: CATSGLAGGLSYNEQFF.

This sequence joins TRBV6-5 and TRBJ1-2, with D perhaps TRBD1 (6 bases). The V gene lost 3 bases and the J gene lost 2 bases, with 10 bases spanning the gap. Germline CDR1 reads MNHEY; CDR2 reads SVGAGI. The CDR3 runs to 14 residues. The chain's CDR3 is CASSYQQGNYGYTF. In DNA, the CDR3 is TGTGCCAGCAGTTATCAACAGGGAAACTATGGCTACACCTTC.

CDR3 DNA: TGTGCCAGCAGTCCACTCGGACTAGCGGGGTCTCAAGAGACCCAGTACTTC. Translation gives CASSPLGLAGSQETQYF. This sequence joins TRBV6-2 or TRBV6-3 and TRBJ2-5; 12 nucleotides agree with TRBD2. V shed 5 bases, J shed 2 bases, and the junction held 9 bases outside the gene matches. Germline CDR1 reads MNHEY; CDR2 reads SVGEGT. The CDR3 totals 17 residues.

The rearrangement links TRBV19 to TRBJ1-5; 9 bases are a match to TRBD1. The CDR3 length is 13 residues. Germline assignment: CDR1 LNHDA and CDR2 SQIVND (reference sequence). The ends lost 8 bases at V and 7 bases at J; junction bases unmatched: 6. The CDR3 region is CASGQGKDQPQHF. The CDR3 DNA is TGTGCCAGTGGACAGGGGAAAGACCAGCCCCAGCATTTT.

The chain has TRBV6-5 and TRBJ1-4; TRBD1 matches at 9 bases. The V segment lost 6 bases and the J segment 8 bases; nucleotides outside the gene matches: 7. Germline V CDR1 and CDR2: MNHEY, SVGAGI. CDR3 length: 14 amino acids. The CDR3 loop reads CASSDGQGREKLFF. For the CDR3, the DNA is TGTGCCAGCAGCGATGGACAGGGGCGCGAAAAACTGTTTTTT.

The V call is TRBV6-5, the J call TRBJ2-7; TRBD2 matches 9 bases. Germline lookup yields CDR1 MNHEY and CDR2 SVGAGI. The CDR3 sequence is 14 residues long. V gave up 6 bases and J gave up 4 bases; unmatched junction bases: 7. The CDR3, as DNA: TGTGCCAGCAGACAGAAGCGGGAGGTATACGAGCAGTACTTC. Encoded protein: CASRQKREVYEQYF.

The chain combines TRBV7-2 with TRBJ2-5, with 8 nucleotides matching TRBD2. J gave up 0 bases and V 7 bases, and 10 bases lay outside the gene matches. Germline-derived CDR1 and CDR2 are SGHTA and FQGNSA. The CDR3 runs to 16 residues. CDR3 DNA: TGTGCCAGCAAGATCAGCGGGGGTAAAAACCAAGAGACCCAGTACTTC. Translated: CASKISGGKNQETQYF. Complete variable domain (other parts from reference TRBV7-2 and TRBJ2-5): GAGVSQSPSNKVTEKGKDVELRCDPISGHTALYWYRQSLGQGLEFLIYFQGNSAPDKSGLPSDRFSAERTGGSVSTLTIQRTQQEDSAVYLCASKISGGKNQETQYFGPGTRLLVL.

This chain's CDR3 is CASSVGLDSYEQYF. CDR3 bases: TGTGCCAGCAGCGTAGGCCTAGACTCCTACGAGCAGTACTTC. This chain joins TRBV9 and TRBJ2-7; D is uncertain. CDR1 is SGDLS and CDR2 is YYNGEE in the germline V gene. Trimming left V 0 bases short and J 0 bases short, with 7 bases between. The CDR3 consists of 14 residues.

The rearrangement links TRBV28 to TRBJ1-3; unclear D gene. V was cut by 6 bases and J by 1 base, with 19 bases left in between. CDR1 is MDHEN and CDR2 is SYDVKM in the germline V gene. This CDR3 region has 17 residues. DNA of the CDR3: TGTGCCAGCAGCCCACCCAGAGGGCATCGGTCTGGAAACACCATATATTTT. This codes for CASSPPRGHRSGNTIYF.

The chain couples TRBV27 to TRBJ1-6; tentatively, D is TRBD1 (5 bases). The V end lost 0 bases, the J end lost 10 bases, and 13 bases lay between the germline ends. The CDR3 contains 15 residues. Per the germline V gene, CDR1 is MNHEY and CDR2 is SMNVEV (reference sequence). CDR3 coding DNA: TGTGCCAGCAGTTTATCGTGGCGTCGGGGGTCACCCCTCCACTTT. Protein sequence: CASSLSWRRGSPLHF.

This clone was detected many times. This chain uses TRBV7-9 with TRBJ1-4; D unresolved. Germline V lookup: CDR1 SEHNR, CDR2 FQNEAQ (reference sequence). Trimming shortened V by 1 base and J by 7 bases, and 7 bases separated the two germline ends. CDR3 length: 13 amino acids. The DNA of the CDR3 is TGTGCCAGCAGCTTAGGCCGGAGTGAAAAACTGTTTTTT. As protein: CASSLGRSEKLFF.